What follows describes a single TCR beta chain. There is no known antigen for this receptor. The input lacks base qualities; no much larger clone sits a single base away. This record comes from a study of blood T cells in healthy people across ages (dated by TCRdb to 2013 to 2016). Context from the whole study: In model experiments, template switching captured about one uniquely barcoded TCR beta cDNA molecule for every two T cells. Age-related changes in TCR beta repertoire diversity were measured in the study by deep sequencing normalized with unique cDNA molecular identifiers. Donors were grouped into four age groups: young (average roughly 16 years), middle-aged (over 35), aged (approximately 67) and long-lived (just over 80). To avoid experimental bias, donors of different ages were spread randomly across the sequencing lanes. For two donors (one aged 18 to 29 and one aged 80 or older), the study analyzed two additional independent replicas of 1 million unique cDNA reads from the same blood draw.

Summary of the overall study and its limitations: Donor CMV infection status was unknown, potentially confounding age-related changes in expanded clonotypes. The long-lived group showed more naive CD4+ T cells, fewer expanded clones and increased TCR diversity than the aged group, suggesting age selection. Conclusive comparison of naive and antigen-experienced compartments was prevented by the profiling of bulk unsorted PBMCs. As age increased, observed TCR beta diversity per million T cells dropped in a roughly linear way, and a significant reduction was already evident by age 40. Total diversity estimates from one million sequenced T cells were considered lower bounds and underestimates. There was a strong correlation between observed TCR beta diversity and the percentage of naive T cells measured by flow cytometry.

The germline V gene yields SGHTA for CDR1 and FQGNSA for CDR2. Relative to germline, V is 2 bases shorter and J is 0 bases shorter, with 20 bases between their ends. The CDR3 goes from the cysteine to the phenylalanine over 19 residues. Only the CDR3 DNA is retained, 57 bases long and in frame from the first base. The library was built by means of 5' RACE. The sequencing machine was an Illumina HiSeq 2500. A second PCR of roughly 7 to 11 cycles was performed with a sample-barcoded 5' primer and a J-beta primer mix. A template-switch 5' adaptor carrying 12 random nucleotides introduced a unique molecular identifier onto each TCR beta cDNA molecule. At least 3 million CDR3-containing paired-end reads were obtained from each sample. The Mint cDNA synthesis kit, primed by a TRBC-specific oligonucleotide, was used to synthesize first-strand cDNA from all RNA. After uracil-DNA glycosylase treatment, a first 18-cycle PCR used universal primers M1SS and BC2_uni_R on all cDNA. Processing in the source paper ran as follows. For normalization, 1 million high-quality reads were randomly selected from each sample, with every read carrying a distinct molecular identifier. Reads with shared molecular identifiers were discarded instead of being binned into consensus sequences. MiTCR, run with a Q25 quality threshold and the strictest error-elimination algorithm, handled CDR3 identification, clonotype clustering and error correction. A nonparametric unseen species model with Euler transformation was used to estimate lower-bound total TCR beta diversity. TCRdb reworked the public reads: Q25 trimming with fastp, MiXCR clone assembly, productive beta chains retained. Here each entry gathers all rows of one CDR3 protein and keeps the most common genes and DNA. The V and J calls and clone size come from TCRdb's table, not from the authors' own analysis. In this sample the table shows around 800,000 distinct CDR3 sequences, roughly 60% of which occur a single time. The ten largest clones represent about 30% of the sample.

The roughly 42 donors, aged about 6 to 100 years, were systemically healthy Caucasian individuals from Russia. Around 9.8 milliliters of peripheral blood were collected from each donor into EDTA-treated Vacutainer tubes. Ficoll-Paque density-gradient centrifugation was used to isolate PBMCs, with at least 6.5 million obtained per sample. Trizol reagent was used to extract total RNA from PBMCs, with at least 6 micrograms per sample. The percentages of naive CD45RAhigh/CD27high T cells were determined by flow cytometry on a PBMC aliquot from every donor. This sequence originates from a man aged 30-40 years in good health. Input material: blood. Recombination joined TRBV7-2 with TRBJ2-1; the D gene is not confidently resolved. CDR3 loop: CASSLTARFSLSSYNEQFF. The DNA sequence is given as TGTGCCAGCAGCTTAACAGCGAGGTTTTCGTTGAGCTCCTACAATGAGCAGTTCTTC.